This T cell receptor beta chain emerged from a study of control samples from healthy donors and cancer patients. Libraries were prepared by immunoSEQ multiplex PCR; TCRdb keeps only in-frame clonotypes and omits some of them. This table holds more than 85,000 clones, about 81% found once. This CDR3 comprises 15 residues. V trimming: 6 bases; J trimming: 2 bases; junction bases outside the gene matches: 9. Germline values: CDR1 WSHSY, CDR2 SAAADI. The sequencing sample was made of PBMCs. V is TRBV10-2 and J is TRBJ2-5, with 7 bases lining up with TRBD2. This clonotype originated in an older man with lung cancer. CDR3: CASRITGTKQETQYF. CDR3 coding DNA: TGCGCCAGCAGAATTACCGGGACTAAACAAGAGACCCAGTACTTC.